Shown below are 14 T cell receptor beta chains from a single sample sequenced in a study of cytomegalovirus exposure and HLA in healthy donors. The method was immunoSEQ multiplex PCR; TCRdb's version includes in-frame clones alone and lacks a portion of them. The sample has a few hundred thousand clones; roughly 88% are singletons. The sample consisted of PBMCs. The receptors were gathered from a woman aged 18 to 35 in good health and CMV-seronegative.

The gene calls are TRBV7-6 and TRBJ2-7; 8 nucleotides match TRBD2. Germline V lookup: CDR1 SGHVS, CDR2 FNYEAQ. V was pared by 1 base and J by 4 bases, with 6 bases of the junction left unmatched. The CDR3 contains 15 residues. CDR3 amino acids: CASSLEVGRAYEQYF. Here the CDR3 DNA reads TGTGCCAGCAGCTTAGAGGTCGGGAGGGCTTACGAGCAGTACTTC.

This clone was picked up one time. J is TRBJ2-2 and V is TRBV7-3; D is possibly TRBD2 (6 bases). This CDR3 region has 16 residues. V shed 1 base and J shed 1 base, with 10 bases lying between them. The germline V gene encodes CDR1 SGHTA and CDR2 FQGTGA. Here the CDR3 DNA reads TGTGCCAGCAGCTTAAATCCAGCGGGGAACACCGGGGAGCTGTTTTTT. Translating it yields CASSLNPAGNTGELFF.

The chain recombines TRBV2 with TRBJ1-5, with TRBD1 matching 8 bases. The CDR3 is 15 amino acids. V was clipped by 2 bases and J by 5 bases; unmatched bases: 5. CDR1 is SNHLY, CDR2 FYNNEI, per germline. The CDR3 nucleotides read TGTGCCAGCAGTGAATCGAGACAGGGGTATCAGCCCCAGCATTTT. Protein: CASSESRQGYQPQHF. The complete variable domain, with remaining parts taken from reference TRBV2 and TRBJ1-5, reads EPEVTQTPSHQVTQMGQEVILRCVPISNHLYFYWYRQILGQKVEFLVSFYNNEISEKSEIFDDQFSVERPDGSNFTLKIRSTKLEDSAMYFCASSESRQGYQPQHFGDGTRLSIL.

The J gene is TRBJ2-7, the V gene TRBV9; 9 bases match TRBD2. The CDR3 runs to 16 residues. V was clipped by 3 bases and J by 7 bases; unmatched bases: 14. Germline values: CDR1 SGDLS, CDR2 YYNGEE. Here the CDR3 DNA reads TGTGCCAGCAGCGCCGGACTGGCGGGAGGGCCGGGGGAGCAGTACTTC. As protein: CASSAGLAGGPGEQYF.

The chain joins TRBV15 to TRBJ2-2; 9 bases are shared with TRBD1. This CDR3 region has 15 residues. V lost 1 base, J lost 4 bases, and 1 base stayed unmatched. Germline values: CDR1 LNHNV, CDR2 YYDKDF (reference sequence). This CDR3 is CATSRVDRGTGELFF. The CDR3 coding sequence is TGTGCCACCAGCAGAGTGGACAGGGGCACCGGGGAGCTGTTTTTT.

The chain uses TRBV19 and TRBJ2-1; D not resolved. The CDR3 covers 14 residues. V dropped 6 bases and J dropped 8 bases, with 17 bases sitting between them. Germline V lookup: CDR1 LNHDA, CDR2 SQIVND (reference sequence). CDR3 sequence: CASSPSASSDEQFF. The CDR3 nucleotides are TGTGCCAGTAGCCCCTCCGCCAGCAGCGATGAGCAGTTCTTC.

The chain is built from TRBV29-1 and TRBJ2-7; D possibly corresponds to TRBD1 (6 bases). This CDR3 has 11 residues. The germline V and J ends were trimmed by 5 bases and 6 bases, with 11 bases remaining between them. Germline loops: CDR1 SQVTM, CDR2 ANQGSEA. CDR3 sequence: CSVRTGSEQYF. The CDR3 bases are TGCAGCGTTCGCACAGGGTCCGAGCAGTACTTC.

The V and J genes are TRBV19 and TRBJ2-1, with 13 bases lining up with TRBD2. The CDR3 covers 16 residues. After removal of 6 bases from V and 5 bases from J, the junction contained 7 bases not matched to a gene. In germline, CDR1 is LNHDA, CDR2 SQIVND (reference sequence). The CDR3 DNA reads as TGTGCCAGTAGAAAACTAGCGGGAGGGTTGAACAATGAGCAGTTCTTC. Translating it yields CASRKLAGGLNNEQFF.

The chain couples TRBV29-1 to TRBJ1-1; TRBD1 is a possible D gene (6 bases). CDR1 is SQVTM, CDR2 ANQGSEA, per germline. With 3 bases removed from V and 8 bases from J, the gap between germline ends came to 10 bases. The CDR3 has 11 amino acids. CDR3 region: CSVDPTGEAFF. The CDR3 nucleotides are TGCAGCGTTGACCCGACAGGAGAAGCTTTCTTT.

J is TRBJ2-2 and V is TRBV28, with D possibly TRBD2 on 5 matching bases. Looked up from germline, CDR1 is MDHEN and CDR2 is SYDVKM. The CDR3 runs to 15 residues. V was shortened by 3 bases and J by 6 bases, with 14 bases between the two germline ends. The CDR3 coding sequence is TGTGCCAGCAGTTTGGGTGGGAGTTTCTCCGGGGAGCTGTTTTTT. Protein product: CASSLGGSFSGELFF.

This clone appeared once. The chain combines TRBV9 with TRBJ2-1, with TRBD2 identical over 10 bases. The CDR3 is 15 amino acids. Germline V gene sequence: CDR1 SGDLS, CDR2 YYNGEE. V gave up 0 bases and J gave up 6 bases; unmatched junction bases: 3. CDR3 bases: TGTGCCAGCAGCGTAGCGGTAGCGGGAGGCAATGAGCAGTTCTTC. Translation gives CASSVAVAGGNEQFF.

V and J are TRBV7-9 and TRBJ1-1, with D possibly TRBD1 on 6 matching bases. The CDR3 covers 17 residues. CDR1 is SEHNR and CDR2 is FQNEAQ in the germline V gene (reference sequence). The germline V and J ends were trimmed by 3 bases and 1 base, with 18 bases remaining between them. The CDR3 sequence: CASSFPDSIPRNTEAFF. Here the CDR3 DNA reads TGTGCCAGCAGCTTCCCGGACAGTATCCCCAGGAACACTGAAGCTTTCTTT. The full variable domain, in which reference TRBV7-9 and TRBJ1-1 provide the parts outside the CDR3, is DTGVSQNPRHKITKRGQNVTFRCDPISEHNRLYWYRQTLGQGPEFLTYFQNEAQLEKSRLLSDRFSAERPKGSFSTLEIQRTEQGDSAMYLCASSFPDSIPRNTEAFFGQGTRLTVV.

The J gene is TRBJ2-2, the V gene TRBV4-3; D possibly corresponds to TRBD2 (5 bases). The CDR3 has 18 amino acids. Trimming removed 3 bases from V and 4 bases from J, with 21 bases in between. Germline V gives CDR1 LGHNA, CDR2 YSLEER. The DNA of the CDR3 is TGCGCCAGCAGCCAGGATGTCCGTGGTGGGAGCCTCACCGGGGAGCTGTTTTTT. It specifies CASSQDVRGGSLTGELFF.

The CDR3 protein is CSVDRRREQFF. The CDR3 coding sequence is TGCAGCGTTGATAGGAGGCGTGAGCAGTTCTTC. V usage is TRBV29-1 and J usage is TRBJ2-1; D is possibly TRBD2 (5 bases). This CDR3 is built from 11 residues. Germline V gene data show CDR1 as SQVTM and CDR2 as ANQGSEA. With 3 bases removed from V and 9 bases from J, the gap between germline ends came to 9 bases.